Given below is one T cell receptor (beta chain) in context. No antigen is known for it. The data originate from a study of T cell responses to AZD1222 COVID-19 vaccine. Study-level findings and limits: Elevations in Spike-specific TCR breadth and depth followed administration of two AZD1222 doses. The repertoires were collected only after the peak T cell response.

The CDR3 covers 13 residues. The junction had 5 bases not matched to a gene; V was cut back by 8 bases and J by 2 bases. Germline V CDR1 and CDR2: MNHEY, SVGAGI. Sequenced by immunoSEQ multiplex PCR; TCRdb stores in-frame clones only, minus some. The sample has about 110,000 clones; more than 70% are singletons. V and J are TRBV6-5 and TRBJ2-7; 8 bases match TRBD1. The material was peripheral blood, obtained on day 0 of AZD1222 vaccination. The receptor was derived from an adult in good health. The CDR3 sequence: CASQRTGTYEQYF. CDR3 coding DNA: TGTGCCAGCCAAAGGACAGGGACCTACGAGCAGTACTTC.